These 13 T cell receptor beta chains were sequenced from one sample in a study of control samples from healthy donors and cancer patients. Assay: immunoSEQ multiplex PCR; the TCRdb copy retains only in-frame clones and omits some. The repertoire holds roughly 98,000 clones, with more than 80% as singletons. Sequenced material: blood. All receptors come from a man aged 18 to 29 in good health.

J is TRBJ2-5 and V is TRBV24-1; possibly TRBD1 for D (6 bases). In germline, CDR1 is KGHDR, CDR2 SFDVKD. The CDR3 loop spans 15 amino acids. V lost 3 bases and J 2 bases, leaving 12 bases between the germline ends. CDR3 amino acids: CATSDTEGGQETQYF. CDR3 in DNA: TGTGCCACCAGTGATACCGAAGGGGGTCAAGAGACCCAGTACTTC.

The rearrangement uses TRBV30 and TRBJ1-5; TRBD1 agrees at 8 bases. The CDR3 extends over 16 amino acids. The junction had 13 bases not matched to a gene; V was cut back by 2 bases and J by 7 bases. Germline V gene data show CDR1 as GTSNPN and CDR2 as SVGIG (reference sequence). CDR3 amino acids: CAWSRPLDRVEQPQHF. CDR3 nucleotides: TGTGCCTGGAGTAGACCCCTGGACAGGGTGGAACAGCCCCAGCATTTT.

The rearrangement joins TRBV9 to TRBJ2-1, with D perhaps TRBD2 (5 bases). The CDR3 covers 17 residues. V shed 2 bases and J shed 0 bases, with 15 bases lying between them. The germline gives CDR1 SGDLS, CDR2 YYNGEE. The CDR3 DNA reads TGTGCCAGCAGCGTCTTCTGGGGAGCTGGCTCCTACAATGAGCAGTTCTTC. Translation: CASSVFWGAGSYNEQFF.

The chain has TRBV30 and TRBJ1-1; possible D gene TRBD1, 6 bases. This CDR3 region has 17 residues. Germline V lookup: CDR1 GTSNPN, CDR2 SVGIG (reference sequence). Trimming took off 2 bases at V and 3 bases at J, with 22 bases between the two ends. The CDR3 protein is CAWSSRRGAKGDTEAFF. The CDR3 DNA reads TGTGCCTGGAGTTCCCGGCGGGGGGCTAAGGGGGACACTGAAGCTTTCTTT.

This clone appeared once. For the CDR3, the DNA is TGTGCCAGCAGCTTGCAGGCCAATTATATCTCTGAAGCTTTCTTT. Encoded protein: CASSLQANYISEAFF. The genes are TRBV5-4 and TRBJ1-1; D ambiguous. The CDR3 extends over 15 amino acids. The germline V gene has CDR1 SGHNT and CDR2 YYREEE (reference sequence). Trimming removed 1 base at V and 6 bases at J, with 16 bases between.

The CDR3 sequence: CAWSIKADQPQHF. Written as DNA, the CDR3 is TGTGCCTGGAGTATAAAAGCGGATCAGCCCCAGCATTTT. The J gene is TRBJ1-5, the V gene TRBV30; D gene unclear. Germline V lookup: CDR1 GTSNPN, CDR2 SVGIG (reference sequence). CDR3 size: 13 residues. V was clipped by 2 bases and J by 5 bases, with 10 bases between them.

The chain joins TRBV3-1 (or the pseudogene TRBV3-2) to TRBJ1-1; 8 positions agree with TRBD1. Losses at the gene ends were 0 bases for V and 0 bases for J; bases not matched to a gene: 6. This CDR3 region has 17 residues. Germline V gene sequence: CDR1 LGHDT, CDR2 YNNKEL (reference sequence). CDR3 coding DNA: TGTGCCAGCAGCCAAGAAGGGCCAGGGGGCATGAACACTGAAGCTTTCTTT. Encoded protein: CASSQEGPGGMNTEAFF.

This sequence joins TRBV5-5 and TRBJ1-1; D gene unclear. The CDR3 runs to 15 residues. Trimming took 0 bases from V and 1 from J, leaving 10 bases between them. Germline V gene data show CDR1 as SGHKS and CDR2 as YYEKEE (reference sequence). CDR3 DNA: TGTGCCAGCAGCTTGGACGGTTGGGGGAACACTGAAGCTTTCTTT. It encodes CASSLDGWGNTEAFF.

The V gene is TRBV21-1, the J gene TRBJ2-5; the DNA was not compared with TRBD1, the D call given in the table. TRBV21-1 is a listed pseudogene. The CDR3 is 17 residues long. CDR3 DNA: TGTGCCAGCAGCAACCCGGGACAGGGGGACACGAAGGAGACCCAGTACTTC. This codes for CASSNPGQGDTKETQYF.

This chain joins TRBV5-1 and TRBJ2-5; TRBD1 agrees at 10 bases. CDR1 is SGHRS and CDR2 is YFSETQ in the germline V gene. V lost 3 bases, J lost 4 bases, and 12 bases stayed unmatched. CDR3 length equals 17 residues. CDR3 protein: CASSWYGPTGGGETQYF. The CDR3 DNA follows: TGCGCCAGCAGCTGGTACGGGCCGACAGGGGGCGGAGAGACCCAGTACTTC. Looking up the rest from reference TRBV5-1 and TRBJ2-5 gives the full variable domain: KAGVTQTPRYLIKTRGQQVTLSCSPISGHRSVSWYQQTPGQGLQFLFEYFSETQRNKGNFPGRFSGRQFSNSRSEMNVSTLELGDSALYLCASSWYGPTGGGETQYFGPGTRLLVL.

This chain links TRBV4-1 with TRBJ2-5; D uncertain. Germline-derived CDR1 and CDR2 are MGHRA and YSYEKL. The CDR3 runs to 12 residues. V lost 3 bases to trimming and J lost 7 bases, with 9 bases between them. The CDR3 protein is CASSHELGTQYF. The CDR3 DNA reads TGCGCCAGCAGCCATGAATTAGGGACCCAGTACTTC.

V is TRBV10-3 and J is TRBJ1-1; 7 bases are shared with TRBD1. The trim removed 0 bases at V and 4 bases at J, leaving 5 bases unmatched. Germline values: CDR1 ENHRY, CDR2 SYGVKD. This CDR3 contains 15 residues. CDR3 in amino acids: CAISESRTGGTEAFF. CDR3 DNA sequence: TGTGCCATCAGTGAGTCGAGGACAGGAGGCACTGAAGCTTTCTTT.

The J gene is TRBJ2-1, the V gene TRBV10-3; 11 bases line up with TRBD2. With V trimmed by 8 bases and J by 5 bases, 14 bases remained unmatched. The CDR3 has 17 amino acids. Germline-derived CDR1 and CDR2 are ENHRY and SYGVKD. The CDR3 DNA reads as TGTGCCATCCGGAGGAAGGCGGCTAGCGGGGGGAACAATGAGCAGTTCTTC. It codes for CAIRRKAASGGNNEQFF.